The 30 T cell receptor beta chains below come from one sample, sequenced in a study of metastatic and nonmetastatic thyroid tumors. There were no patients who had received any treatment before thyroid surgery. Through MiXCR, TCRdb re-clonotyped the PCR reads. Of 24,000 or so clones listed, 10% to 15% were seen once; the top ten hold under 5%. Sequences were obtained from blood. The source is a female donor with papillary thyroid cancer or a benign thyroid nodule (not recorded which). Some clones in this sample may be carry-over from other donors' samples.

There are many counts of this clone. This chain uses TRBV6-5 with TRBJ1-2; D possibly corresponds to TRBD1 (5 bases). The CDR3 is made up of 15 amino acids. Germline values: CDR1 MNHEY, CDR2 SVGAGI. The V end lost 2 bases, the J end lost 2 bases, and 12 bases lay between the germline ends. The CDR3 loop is CASSYDSSANYGYTF. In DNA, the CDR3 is TGTGCCAGCAGTTACGACAGCTCGGCCAACTATGGCTACACCTTC.

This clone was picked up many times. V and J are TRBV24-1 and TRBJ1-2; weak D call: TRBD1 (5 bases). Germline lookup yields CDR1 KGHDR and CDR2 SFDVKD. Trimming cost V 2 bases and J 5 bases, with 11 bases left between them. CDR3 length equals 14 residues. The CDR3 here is CATSDSGTAYGYTF. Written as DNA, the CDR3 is TGTGCCACCAGTGATTCCGGGACGGCATATGGCTACACCTTC.

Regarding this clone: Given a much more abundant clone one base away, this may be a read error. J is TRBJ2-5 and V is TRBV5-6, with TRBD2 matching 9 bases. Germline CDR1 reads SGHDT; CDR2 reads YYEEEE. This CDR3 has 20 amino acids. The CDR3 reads CSSSLAFGAGGPTGQETQYF. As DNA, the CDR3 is TGTTCCAGCAGCTTGGCGTTCGGCGCGGGAGGGCCGACGGGCCAAGAGACCCAGTACTTC. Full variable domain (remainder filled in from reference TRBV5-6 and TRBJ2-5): DAGVTQSPTHLIKTRGQQVTLRCSPKSGHDTVSWYQQALGQGPQFIFQYYEEEERQRGNFPDRFSGHQFPNYSSELNVNALLLGDSALYLCSSSLAFGAGGPTGQETQYFGPGTRLLVL.

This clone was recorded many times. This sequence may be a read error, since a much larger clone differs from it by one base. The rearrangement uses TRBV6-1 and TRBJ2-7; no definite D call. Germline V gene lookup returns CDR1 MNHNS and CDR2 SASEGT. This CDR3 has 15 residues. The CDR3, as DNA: TGTGCCAGCGGTGAAGAAGGCGGAAGCTCCTACGAGCAGTACTTC. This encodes CASGEEGGSSYEQYF.

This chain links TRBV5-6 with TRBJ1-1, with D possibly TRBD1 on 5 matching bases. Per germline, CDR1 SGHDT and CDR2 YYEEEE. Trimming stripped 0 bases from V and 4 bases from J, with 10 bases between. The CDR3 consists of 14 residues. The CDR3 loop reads CASSLDGHFTEAFF. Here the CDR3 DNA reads TGTGCCAGCAGCTTGGATGGACACTTCACTGAAGCTTTCTTT.

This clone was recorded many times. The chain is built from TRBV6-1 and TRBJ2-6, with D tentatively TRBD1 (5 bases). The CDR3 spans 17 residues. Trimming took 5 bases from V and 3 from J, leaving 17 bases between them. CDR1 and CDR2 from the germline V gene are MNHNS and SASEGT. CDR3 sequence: CASSPQEPGYGANVLTF. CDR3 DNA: TGTGCCAGCAGTCCACAGGAACCAGGGTATGGGGCCAACGTCCTGACTTTC.

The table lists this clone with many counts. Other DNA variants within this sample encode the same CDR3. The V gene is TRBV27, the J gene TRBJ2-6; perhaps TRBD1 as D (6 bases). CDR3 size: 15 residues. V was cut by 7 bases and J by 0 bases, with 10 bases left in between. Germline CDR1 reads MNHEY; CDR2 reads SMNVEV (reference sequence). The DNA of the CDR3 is TGTGCCAGCACCCAGGGGACCTCTGGGGCCAACGTCCTGACTTTC. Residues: CASTQGTSGANVLTF.

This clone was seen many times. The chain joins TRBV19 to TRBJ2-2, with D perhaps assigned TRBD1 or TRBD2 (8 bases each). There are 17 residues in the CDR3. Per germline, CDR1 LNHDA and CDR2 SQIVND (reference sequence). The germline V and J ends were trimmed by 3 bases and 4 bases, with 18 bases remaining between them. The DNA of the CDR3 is TGTGCCAGTAGTATCCTTCAGGGGGCGGGGGGCACCGGGGAGCTGTTTTTT. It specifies CASSILQGAGGTGELFF.

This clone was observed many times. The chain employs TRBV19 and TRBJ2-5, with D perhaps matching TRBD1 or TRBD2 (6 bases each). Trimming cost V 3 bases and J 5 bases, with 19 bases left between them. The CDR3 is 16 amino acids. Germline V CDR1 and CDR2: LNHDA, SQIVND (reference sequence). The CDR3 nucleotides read TGTGCCAGTAGTATTTTTTGGGACAAGGAGGGGGAGACCCAGTACTTC. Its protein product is CASSIFWDKEGETQYF.

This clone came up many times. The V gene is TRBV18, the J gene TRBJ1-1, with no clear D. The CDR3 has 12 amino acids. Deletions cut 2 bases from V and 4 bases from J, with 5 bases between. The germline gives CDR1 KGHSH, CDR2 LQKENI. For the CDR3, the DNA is TGTGCCAGCTCACCAGGGAGCACTGAAGCTTTCTTT. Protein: CASSPGSTEAFF.

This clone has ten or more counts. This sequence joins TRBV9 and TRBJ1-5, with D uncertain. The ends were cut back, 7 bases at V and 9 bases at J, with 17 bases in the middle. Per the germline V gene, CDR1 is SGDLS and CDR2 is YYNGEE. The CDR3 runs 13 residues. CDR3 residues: CASRLWTAVPQHF. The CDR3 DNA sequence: TGTGCCAGCCGCTTATGGACGGCTGTGCCCCAGCATTTT.

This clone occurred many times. This CDR3 reads CASSKLAGGTDTQYF. The CDR3 bases are TGTGCCAGTAGTAAACTAGCGGGAGGCACAGATACGCAGTATTTT. The chain employs TRBV19 and TRBJ2-3; 11 nucleotides line up with TRBD2. The CDR3 runs to 15 residues. CDR1 and CDR2 from the germline V gene are LNHDA and SQIVND (reference sequence). Losses at the gene ends were 4 bases for V and 1 base for J; bases not matched to a gene: 1.

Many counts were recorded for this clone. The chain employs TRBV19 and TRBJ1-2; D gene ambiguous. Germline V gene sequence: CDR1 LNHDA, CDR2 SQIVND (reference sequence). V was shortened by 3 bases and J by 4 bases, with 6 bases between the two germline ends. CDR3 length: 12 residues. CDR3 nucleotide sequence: TGTGCCAGTAGTATGTTGACCTATGGCTACACCTTC. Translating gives CASSMLTYGYTF.

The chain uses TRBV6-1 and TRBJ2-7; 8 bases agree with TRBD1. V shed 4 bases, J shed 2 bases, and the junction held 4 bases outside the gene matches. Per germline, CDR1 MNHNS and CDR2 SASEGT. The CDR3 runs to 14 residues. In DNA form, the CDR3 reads TGTGCCAGCAGTGGGACAGGGATTCCCTACGAGCAGTACTTC. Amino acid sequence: CASSGTGIPYEQYF.

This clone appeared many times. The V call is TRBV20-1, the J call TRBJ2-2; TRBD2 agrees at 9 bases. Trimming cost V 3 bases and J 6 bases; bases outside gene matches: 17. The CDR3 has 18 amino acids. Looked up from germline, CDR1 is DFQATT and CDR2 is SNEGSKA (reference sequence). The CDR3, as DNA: TGCAGTGCTAGGGGGGTTCCGGGCGGGAGGGCCTCGCCCGGGGAGCTGTTTTTT. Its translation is CSARGVPGGRASPGELFF.

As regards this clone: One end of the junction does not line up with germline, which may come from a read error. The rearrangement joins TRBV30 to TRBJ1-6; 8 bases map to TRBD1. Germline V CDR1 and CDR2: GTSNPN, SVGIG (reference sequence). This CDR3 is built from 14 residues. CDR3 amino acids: CARSVGTGLSPIHF. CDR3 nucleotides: TGTGCCCGGAGTGTAGGGACAGGCCTTTCACCCATCCACTTT.

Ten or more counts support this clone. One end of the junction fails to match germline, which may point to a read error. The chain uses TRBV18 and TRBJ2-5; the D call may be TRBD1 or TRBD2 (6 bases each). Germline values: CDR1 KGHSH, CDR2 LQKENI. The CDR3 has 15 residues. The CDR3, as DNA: TGTGCCAGCTCCCCGGGGGCCGAAACCCAAGAGGCCCAGTACTTC. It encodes CASSPGAETQEAQYF.

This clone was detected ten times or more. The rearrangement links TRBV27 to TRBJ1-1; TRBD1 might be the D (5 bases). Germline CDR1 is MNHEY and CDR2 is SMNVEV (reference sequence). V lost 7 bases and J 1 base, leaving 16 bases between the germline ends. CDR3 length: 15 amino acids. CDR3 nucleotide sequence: TGTGCCAGCACCCCCGTCTGGGGCGGGAACACTGAAGCTTTCTTT. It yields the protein CASTPVWGGNTEAFF.

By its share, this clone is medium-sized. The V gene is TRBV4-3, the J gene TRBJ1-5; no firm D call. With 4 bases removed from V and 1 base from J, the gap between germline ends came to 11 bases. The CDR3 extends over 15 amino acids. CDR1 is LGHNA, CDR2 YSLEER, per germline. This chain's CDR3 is CASSPSSLSNQPQHF. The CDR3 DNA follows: TGCGCCAGCAGCCCCAGTTCCCTAAGCAATCAGCCCCAGCATTTT.

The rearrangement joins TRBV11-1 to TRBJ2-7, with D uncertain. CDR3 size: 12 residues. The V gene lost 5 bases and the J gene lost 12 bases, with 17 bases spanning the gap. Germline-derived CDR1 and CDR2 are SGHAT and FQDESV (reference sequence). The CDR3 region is CASSGKVVEWYF. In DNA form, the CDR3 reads TGTGCCAGCAGCGGAAAGGTAGTCGAGTGGTACTTC.

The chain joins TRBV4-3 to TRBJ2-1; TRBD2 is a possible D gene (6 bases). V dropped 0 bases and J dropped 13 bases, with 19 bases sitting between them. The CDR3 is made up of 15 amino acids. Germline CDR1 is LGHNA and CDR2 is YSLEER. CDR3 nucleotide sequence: TGCGCCAGCAGCCAAGAATGGAGGGCCTACAATTATCAGTTCTTC. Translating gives CASSQEWRAYNYQFF.

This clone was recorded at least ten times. CDR3 in DNA: TGCGCCAGCCACCAGGGGTCCTACAATGAGCAGTTCTTC. Translated: CASHQGSYNEQFF. The rearrangement links TRBV5-1 to TRBJ2-1, with a weak D call TRBD1 (6 bases). CDR1 is SGHRS, CDR2 YFSETQ, per germline. The CDR3 is 13 residues long. V gave up 7 bases and J gave up 1 base, with 9 bases separating them.

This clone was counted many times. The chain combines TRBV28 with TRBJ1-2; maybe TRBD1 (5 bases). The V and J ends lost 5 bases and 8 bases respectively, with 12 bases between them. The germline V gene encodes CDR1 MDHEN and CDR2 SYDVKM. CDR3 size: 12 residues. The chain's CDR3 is CASSPPGRGYTF. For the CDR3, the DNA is TGTGCCAGCAGTCCGCCAGGGAGAGGCTACACCTTC.

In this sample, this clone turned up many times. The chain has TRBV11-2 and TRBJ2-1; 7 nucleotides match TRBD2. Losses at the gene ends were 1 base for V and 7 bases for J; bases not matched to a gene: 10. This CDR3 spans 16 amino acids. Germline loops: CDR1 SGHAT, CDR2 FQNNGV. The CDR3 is CASSLGAGRYVNEQFF. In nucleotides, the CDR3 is TGTGCCAGCAGCTTAGGAGCGGGAAGGTATGTAAATGAGCAGTTCTTC.

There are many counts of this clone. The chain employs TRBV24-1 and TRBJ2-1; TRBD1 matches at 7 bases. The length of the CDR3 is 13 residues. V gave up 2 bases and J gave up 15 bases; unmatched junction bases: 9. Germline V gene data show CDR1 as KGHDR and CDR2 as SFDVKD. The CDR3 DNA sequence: TGTGCCACCAGTGATTGGGGGACAGCCAGGGTGTTCTTC. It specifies CATSDWGTARVFF.

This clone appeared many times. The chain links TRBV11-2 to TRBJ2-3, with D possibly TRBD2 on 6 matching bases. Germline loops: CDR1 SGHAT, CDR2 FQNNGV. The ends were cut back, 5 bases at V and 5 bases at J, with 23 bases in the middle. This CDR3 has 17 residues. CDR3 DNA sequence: TGTGCCAGCAGCCCGGGGGTTGGGTCCCCAAAAGGAGATACGCAGTATTTT. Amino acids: CASSPGVGSPKGDTQYF. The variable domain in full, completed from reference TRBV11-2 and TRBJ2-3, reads EAGVAQSPRYKIIEKRQSVAFWCNPISGHATLYWYQQILGQGPKLLIQFQNNGVVDDSQLPKDRFSAERLKGVDSTLKIQPAKLEDSAVYLCASSPGVGSPKGDTQYFGPGTRLTVL.

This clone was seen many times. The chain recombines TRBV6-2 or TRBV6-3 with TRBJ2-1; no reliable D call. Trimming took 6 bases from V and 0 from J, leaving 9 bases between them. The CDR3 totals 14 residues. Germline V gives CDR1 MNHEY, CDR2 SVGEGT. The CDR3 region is CASSYLDSYNEQFF. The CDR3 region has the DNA TGTGCCAGCAGCTATCTTGACTCCTACAATGAGCAGTTCTTC.

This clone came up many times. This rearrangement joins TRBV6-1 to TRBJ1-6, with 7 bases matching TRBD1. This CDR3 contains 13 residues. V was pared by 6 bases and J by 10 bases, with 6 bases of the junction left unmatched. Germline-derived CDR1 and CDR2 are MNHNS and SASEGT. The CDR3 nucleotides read TGTGCCAGCAGCAAGGGACAGCCGTCACCCCTCCACTTT. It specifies CASSKGQPSPLHF.

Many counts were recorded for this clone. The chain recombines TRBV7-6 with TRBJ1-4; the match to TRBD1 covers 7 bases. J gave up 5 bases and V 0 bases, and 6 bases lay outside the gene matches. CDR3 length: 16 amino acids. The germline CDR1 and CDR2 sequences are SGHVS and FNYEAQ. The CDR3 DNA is TGTGCCAGCAGCTTAGCCCAGGACAGGACGAATGAAAAACTGTTTTTT. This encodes CASSLAQDRTNEKLFF.

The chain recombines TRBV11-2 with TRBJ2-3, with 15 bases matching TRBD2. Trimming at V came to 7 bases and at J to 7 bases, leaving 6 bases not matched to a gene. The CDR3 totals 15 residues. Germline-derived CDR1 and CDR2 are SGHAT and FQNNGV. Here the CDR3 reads CASNRGLAGGNTQYF. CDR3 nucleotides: TGTGCCAGCAACCGGGGACTAGCGGGAGGTAATACGCAGTATTTT.